This T cell receptor beta chain was identified during a study of shared clonotypes between healthy human individuals. Every subset had its genomic DNA shared out evenly among several immunoSEQ plates. Here immunoSEQ multiplex PCR was the method, and the copy in TCRdb shows in-frame clones only, minus some. The table records over a million clones, over 95% of them present only once. With regard to this clone: Its target is not known.

The CDR3 contains 12 residues. Germline CDR1 reads SGHVS; CDR2 reads FQNEAQ. The V gene lost 4 bases and the J gene lost 13 bases, with 14 bases spanning the gap. The study, taken as a whole, reports: Rarefaction indicated that sorted-subset sequencing remained incomplete although depth was large. About 5% was the fraction of naive CD4 clonotypes found shared across a few donors.

The chain combines TRBV7-8 with TRBJ2-1; the D gene is possibly TRBD1 (6 bases). The specimen sequenced was naive CD4+ T cells sorted from blood. Subset specified: CD45RA+ positively selected. This TCR came from a man under 40 in good health. CDR3: CASSSSQGFQFF. DNA of the CDR3: TGTGCCAGCAGCTCATCCCAGGGGTTTCAGTTCTTC.